This passage covers 18 T cell receptor beta chains from one sample sequenced in a study of vaccination and CD4 T cells after COVID-19. Described treatment: roughly 11-day PBMC culture with coronavirus spike peptide pools or control peptides (ViraFEST assay). During the years 2011-2018, before the COVID-19 pandemic, the unexposed donor's CD4+ T cells were collected. An Oncomine TCR Beta short-read assay was used to sequence the DNA from cultured CD4+ T cells. MiXCR was run by TCRdb on the PCR reads, yielding one entry per CDR3 protein. The repertoire holds 4,000 or so distinct CDR3 sequences, with 63% as singletons. The antigens for these receptors are not known. The sample consisted of CD4+ T cells from blood, cultured in vitro. The receptors derive from a human donor in good health.

This chain uses TRBV5-4 with TRBJ2-4, with no clear D. The ends were cut back, 0 bases at V and 9 bases at J, with 10 bases in the middle. Germline V gene sequence: CDR1 SGHNT, CDR2 YYREEE (reference sequence). CDR3 length: 13 residues. CDR3 in DNA: TGTGCCAGCAGCTTGGTAGAGTCGGGCATTCAGTACTTC. The encoded protein is CASSLVESGIQYF.

This sequence joins TRBV5-6 and TRBJ1-5, with TRBD1 identical over 7 bases. The V gene end was trimmed by 4 bases and the J gene end by 2 bases; junction bases not matched to a gene: 18. The CDR3 has 19 amino acids. CDR1 and CDR2 (germline): SGHDT, YYEEEE. CDR3 region: CASSQRSTGDLYGNQPQHF. CDR3 nucleotide sequence: TGTGCCAGCAGCCAGAGGAGTACAGGGGATCTATATGGCAATCAGCCCCAGCATTTT.

This clonotype occurred a few times. The chain carries TRBV27 and TRBJ2-5; TRBD2 agrees at 9 bases. Germline CDR1 is MNHEY and CDR2 is SMNVEV (reference sequence). CDR3 length: 16 amino acids. The V and J ends lost 5 bases and 5 bases, in that order; junction bases with no gene match: 12. CDR3 sequence reads: CASSTRARGGGETQYF. Here the CDR3 DNA reads TGTGCCAGCAGTACCCGTGCGCGGGGGGGCGGTGAGACCCAGTACTTC.

The V gene is TRBV7-9, the J gene TRBJ1-1; the D is unclear. Germline CDR1 SEHNR, CDR2 FQNEAQ (reference sequence). The CDR3 extends over 14 amino acids. V lost 3 bases and J lost 5, with 13 bases in between. The CDR3 loop is CASSLLHGITEAFF. The CDR3 nucleotides are TGTGCCAGCAGCTTGCTGCACGGAATAACTGAAGCTTTCTTT.

In its sample, this clonotype was seen a few times. The rearrangement joins TRBV6-1 to TRBJ1-5; D may be TRBD1 (6 bases). The CDR3 has 15 residues. Germline-derived CDR1 and CDR2 are MNHNS and SASEGT. V dropped 6 bases and J dropped 8 bases, with 20 bases sitting between them. The CDR3 spells CASSPVGGLLEPQHF. For the CDR3, the DNA is TGTGCCAGCAGCCCAGTGGGGGGCTTGTTGGAGCCCCAGCATTTT.

This chain connects TRBV5-1 to TRBJ1-4; a possible D gene is TRBD1 (6 bases). Trimming removed 3 bases from V and 8 bases from J, with 20 bases in between. CDR1 and CDR2 (germline): SGHRS, YFSETQ. This CDR3 has 16 amino acids. The CDR3 region has the DNA TGCGCCAGCAGCTCCTCCTATCCAAGGGGGGGAGAAAAACTGTTTTTT. Amino acids: CASSSSYPRGGEKLFF.

This clonotype was seen only once. The rearrangement links TRBV10-3 to TRBJ2-7, with a weak D call TRBD2 (5 bases). This CDR3 has 14 residues. Germline V gene lookup returns CDR1 ENHRY and CDR2 SYGVKD. Trimming left V 3 bases short and J 5 bases short, with 14 bases between. This chain's CDR3 is CAISEPRVVHEQYF. The CDR3 DNA is TGTGCCATCAGTGAACCGAGGGTAGTCCACGAGCAGTACTTC.

This clonotype has more than one count but fewer than ten. The J gene is TRBJ1-2, the V gene TRBV19, with D maybe TRBD1 (6 bases). The CDR3 extends over 14 amino acids. Germline V lookup: CDR1 LNHDA, CDR2 SQIVND (reference sequence). The V end was cut by 1 base, the J end by 4 bases, with 10 bases between. CDR3 DNA: TGTGCCAGTAGTATAGGAGGGGGACGCTATGGCTACACCTTC. The encoded protein is CASSIGGGRYGYTF.

V is TRBV12-3 or TRBV12-4 and J is TRBJ1-5; D call uncertain. The germline V and J ends were trimmed by 2 bases and 2 bases, with 10 bases remaining between them. The CDR3 is 15 amino acids. The CDR3 DNA reads TGTGCCAGCAGTTTATATGGGATGGGCAATCAGCCCCAGCATTTT. It yields the protein CASSLYGMGNQPQHF.

The CDR3 loop is CSAVSWLAGEAETQYF. DNA of the CDR3: TGCAGCGCAGTTTCGTGGCTAGCGGGAGAGGCAGAGACCCAGTACTTC. The chain has TRBV29-1 and TRBJ2-5, with TRBD2 matching over 10 bases. Germline V CDR1 and CDR2: SQVTM, ANQGSEA. The trim removed 7 bases at V and 4 bases at J, leaving 15 bases unmatched. This CDR3 contains 16 residues.

This clonotype was picked up a small number of times. The V and J genes are TRBV6-1 and TRBJ1-1; D uncertain. Between the trimmed V and J ends, which lost 5 bases and 0 bases, there was a span of 13 bases. The germline V gene has CDR1 MNHNS and CDR2 SASEGT. The CDR3 length is 15 residues. The CDR3 DNA sequence: TGTGCCAGCAGTCCCCTCGGGCAGGTGAACACTGAAGCTTTCTTT. Its translation: CASSPLGQVNTEAFF.

This clonotype was seen a few times. The CDR3 region is CSASGQGHQPQHF. The CDR3, as DNA: TGCAGTGCGTCGGGACAGGGGCATCAGCCCCAGCATTTT. The chain combines TRBV20-1 with TRBJ1-5, with TRBD1 matching 10 bases. J lost 5 bases, V lost 6 bases, and 4 bases had no gene match. The CDR3 runs 13 residues. Germline V lookup: CDR1 DFQATT, CDR2 SNEGSKA (reference sequence).

The gene calls are TRBV27 and TRBJ1-2; D possibly corresponds to TRBD1 (5 bases). The CDR3 sequence is 16 residues long. Deletions cut 0 bases from V and 4 bases from J, with 15 bases between. Germline-derived CDR1 and CDR2 are MNHEY and SMNVEV (reference sequence). CDR3 nucleotides: TGTGCCAGCAGTTTATCGGGGGGTGACCGGGGCTATGGCTACACCTTC. The encoded protein is CASSLSGGDRGYGYTF.

This clonotype occurred once. V is TRBV18 and J is TRBJ2-5; D is unclear. From germline, CDR1 is KGHSH and CDR2 LQKENI. V was trimmed by 2 bases and J by 2 bases, leaving 9 bases between them. The CDR3 is made up of 14 amino acids. The CDR3 sequence is CASSPGNRQETQYF. The CDR3 DNA sequence: TGTGCCAGCTCACCAGGGAATAGACAAGAGACCCAGTACTTC. Filled out from reference TRBV18 and TRBJ2-5, the complete variable domain reads NAGVMQNPRHLVRRRGQEARLRCSPMKGHSHVYWYRQLPEEGLKFMVYLQKENIIDESGMPKERFSAEFPKEGPSILRIQQVVRGDSAAYFCASSPGNRQETQYFGPGTRLLVL.

This clonotype occurred a few times. This chain connects TRBV20-1 to TRBJ1-2; unclear D gene. The CDR3 is made up of 16 amino acids. Trimming cost V 0 bases and J 2 bases, with 16 bases left between them. Germline V gene lookup returns CDR1 DFQATT and CDR2 SNEGSKA (reference sequence). For the CDR3, the DNA is TGCAGTGCTAGAGACCTAGCCGACGCGAGGAACTATGGCTACACCTTC. Translated: CSARDLADARNYGYTF.

The V and J genes are TRBV27 and TRBJ2-2; the D gene is possibly TRBD2 (6 bases). V was shortened by 3 bases and J by 5 bases, with 10 bases between the two germline ends. The germline V gene encodes CDR1 MNHEY and CDR2 SMNVEV (reference sequence). The CDR3 has 14 residues. CDR3 protein: CASSFAGMTGELFF. The CDR3 nucleotides are TGTGCCAGCAGTTTTGCGGGGATGACCGGGGAGCTGTTTTTT.

V and J are TRBV11-2 and TRBJ1-2; D remains unclear. V lost 0 bases and J 13 bases, leaving 12 bases between the germline ends. Per germline, CDR1 SGHAT and CDR2 FQNNGV. The CDR3 covers 12 residues. In DNA, the CDR3 is TGTGCCAGCAGCTTAGACGGCCTCGGTGCCACCTTC. This encodes CASSLDGLGATF.

The V and J genes are TRBV5-4 and TRBJ2-1; 11 nucleotides match TRBD2. V gave up 4 bases and J gave up 5 bases; unmatched junction bases: 8. Germline V lookup: CDR1 SGHNT, CDR2 YYREEE (reference sequence). This CDR3 has 16 amino acids. In DNA, the CDR3 is TGTGCCAGCAGCGCTTCCGGGACTAGCGGCAACAATGAGCAGTTCTTC. It translates to CASSASGTSGNNEQFF.